The rows below give T cell receptor beta chains drawn from one sample of a study of shared clonotypes between healthy human individuals. The repertoire was sequenced with immunoSEQ multiplex PCR; TCRdb's copy has only in-frame clones and lacks some. The top ten hold 0.36% of the sample, which has 1.4 million or so clones, approximately 98.5% seen once. Source material: naive CD4+ T cells sorted from blood. These receptors came from a man in his thirties or forties in good health. Both conserved end residues are trimmed from each CDR3. The order of the fields is CDR3 protein, D gene, V gene, J gene. A D gene is named only where the DNA matches it firmly.

CDR3aa: ASSRGQAETQY
d_gene: TRBD1
v_gene: TRBV7-9
j_gene: TRBJ2-5

CDR3aa: ASSQNAAGVTGELF
d_gene: .
v_gene: TRBV7-8
j_gene: TRBJ2-2

CDR3aa: ASSPLSGTRLETQY
d_gene: .
v_gene: TRBV18
j_gene: TRBJ2-5

CDR3aa: ASSIREITDTQY
d_gene: .
v_gene: TRBV19
j_gene: TRBJ2-3

CDR3aa: ASSFGTGAYEQY
d_gene: TRBD1
v_gene: TRBV5-1
j_gene: TRBJ2-7

CDR3aa: ASSVGPGLNTEAF
d_gene: .
v_gene: TRBV9
j_gene: TRBJ1-1

CDR3aa: SVEDQGRQY
d_gene: .
v_gene: TRBV29-1
j_gene: TRBJ2-3

CDR3aa: ASSLRETTSYNEQF
d_gene: TRBD2
v_gene: TRBV7-9
j_gene: TRBJ2-1

CDR3aa: ASSRHRGLAGDNEQF
d_gene: TRBD2
v_gene: TRBV19
j_gene: TRBJ2-1

CDR3aa: ASSVEGGGLAGWVYNEQF
d_gene: TRBD2
v_gene: TRBV9
j_gene: TRBJ2-1

CDR3aa: ASSQEGTSYEQY
d_gene: .
v_gene: TRBV4-1
j_gene: TRBJ2-7

CDR3aa: ASSVGVTGLAATDTQY
d_gene: TRBD2
v_gene: TRBV9
j_gene: TRBJ2-3

CDR3aa: ASSYGQPNYGYT
d_gene: .
v_gene: TRBV6-6
j_gene: TRBJ1-2

CDR3aa: ASSVDSGDYNEQF
d_gene: TRBD2
v_gene: TRBV10-1
j_gene: TRBJ2-1

CDR3aa: ASSPPTGAPVYGYT
d_gene: TRBD1
v_gene: TRBV7-2
j_gene: TRBJ1-2

CDR3aa: ASRDRDSSYNEQF
d_gene: TRBD1
v_gene: TRBV2
j_gene: TRBJ2-1

CDR3aa: ASSTRLAGAGHEQF
d_gene: TRBD2
v_gene: TRBV7-6
j_gene: TRBJ2-1

CDR3aa: ASSPSGRGTDTQY
d_gene: TRBD2
v_gene: TRBV7-9
j_gene: TRBJ2-3

CDR3aa: ASSLGRGREGRRNEQF
d_gene: TRBD2
v_gene: TRBV7-9
j_gene: TRBJ2-1

CDR3aa: ATSRGEGTTNEQF
d_gene: TRBD2
v_gene: TRBV15
j_gene: TRBJ2-1

CDR3aa: ASSLRAGVEQY
d_gene: TRBD2
v_gene: TRBV5-8
j_gene: TRBJ2-7

CDR3aa: ASSLGGPSPFNEQF
d_gene: .
v_gene: TRBV7-6
j_gene: TRBJ2-1

CDR3aa: ASSPGGQRNTEAF
d_gene: TRBD1
v_gene: TRBV18
j_gene: TRBJ1-1

CDR3aa: ASSLAFGTGRTWELF
d_gene: TRBD1
v_gene: TRBV5-1
j_gene: TRBJ2-2

CDR3aa: ASSSYPGQGYEQY
d_gene: TRBD1
v_gene: TRBV7-2
j_gene: TRBJ2-7

CDR3aa: ASSPPLWPRSYEQY
d_gene: .
v_gene: TRBV28
j_gene: TRBJ2-7

CDR3aa: ASRGSPGSEYEQY
d_gene: .
v_gene: TRBV6-6
j_gene: TRBJ2-7

CDR3aa: ASSPERVITGELF
d_gene: .
v_gene: TRBV19
j_gene: TRBJ2-2

CDR3aa: AWRARLAGRVITDTQY
d_gene: TRBD2
v_gene: TRBV30
j_gene: TRBJ2-3

CDR3aa: ASRSNSYNEQF
d_gene: .
v_gene: TRBV6-5
j_gene: TRBJ2-1

CDR3aa: ASSFRAGSSYEQY
d_gene: .
v_gene: TRBV19
j_gene: TRBJ2-7

CDR3aa: ASSLSFLGSGRAYEQY
d_gene: TRBD2
v_gene: TRBV27
j_gene: TRBJ2-7

CDR3aa: ASSSSKTSSSGEQF
d_gene: TRBD2
v_gene: TRBV5-1
j_gene: TRBJ2-1

CDR3aa: ASSLGTNTEAF
d_gene: .
v_gene: TRBV7-3
j_gene: TRBJ1-1

CDR3aa: ASSIPRTGTYEQY
d_gene: TRBD1
v_gene: TRBV28
j_gene: TRBJ2-7

CDR3aa: ASSTGTSGSPKQY
d_gene: TRBD2
v_gene: TRBV5-1
j_gene: TRBJ2-7

CDR3aa: ASSSTGAISQPQH
d_gene: TRBD1
v_gene: TRBV5-1
j_gene: TRBJ1-5

CDR3aa: ASRPSGLYEQY
d_gene: .
v_gene: TRBV6-5
j_gene: TRBJ2-7

CDR3aa: ASSPNSLPYNEQF
d_gene: .
v_gene: TRBV18
j_gene: TRBJ2-1

CDR3aa: SVGGSSVGETQY
d_gene: .
v_gene: TRBV29-1
j_gene: TRBJ2-5

CDR3aa: ASLVGENNEQF
d_gene: .
v_gene: TRBV11-2
j_gene: TRBJ2-1

CDR3aa: ASSSVAGTTEAF
d_gene: .
v_gene: TRBV11-3
j_gene: TRBJ1-1

CDR3aa: ASSPLAGFHGYT
d_gene: .
v_gene: TRBV27
j_gene: TRBJ1-2

CDR3aa: ASSLYLYGNTIY
d_gene: .
v_gene: TRBV5-5
j_gene: TRBJ1-3

CDR3aa: ASRAGGQGDEQY
d_gene: TRBD1
v_gene: TRBV10-2
j_gene: TRBJ2-7

CDR3aa: ASRYRGNANYGYT
d_gene: TRBD1
v_gene: TRBV2
j_gene: TRBJ1-2

CDR3aa: SVVGLAGVGNRYNEQF
d_gene: TRBD2
v_gene: TRBV29-1
j_gene: TRBJ2-1

CDR3aa: ASSQRGRGMANTEAF
d_gene: TRBD1
v_gene: TRBV18
j_gene: TRBJ1-1

CDR3aa: ASSLLVQTETQY
d_gene: .
v_gene: TRBV5-5
j_gene: TRBJ2-5

CDR3aa: ASSLGDRGNEKLF
d_gene: TRBD1
v_gene: TRBV5-1
j_gene: TRBJ1-4